This T cell receptor beta chain was obtained from a study of T cells in Graves' hyperthyroidism and ophthalmopathy. Researchers took RNA transcripts and amplified the TCR beta CDR3 regions from them. Using the HTBI primer set, a first-round RT-PCR was run on the TCR CDR3. MiXCR, applied by TCRdb to the multiplex PCR reads, yields one record per CDR3 protein. In the table there are hundreds of thousands of distinct CDR3 sequences, approximately 36% of which are singletons. Fresh 10 ml peripheral blood yielded PBMCs. The table lists this clonotype with many counts. The germline gives CDR1 DFQATT, CDR2 SNEGSKA (reference sequence). The V and J ends lost 0 bases and 0 bases, in that order; junction bases with no gene match: 11. The CDR3 runs to 17 residues.

The chain uses TRBV20-1 and TRBJ2-7; 7 bases align to TRBD2. Source material: blood. The clonotype originates from a woman between 40 and 55 years old with Graves' hyperthyroidism. The CDR3 coding sequence is TGCAGTGCTAGAGATGCGGCTAGCGGCCTTAGCTCCTACGAGCAGTACTTC. This gives the protein CSARDAASGLSSYEQYF.